This T cell receptor (beta chain) was sequenced for a study of blood T cell repertoires in COVID-19. Study-wide background: Sample material is recorded as cDNA or gDNA derived from T cells, B-cell-depleted T cells, or PBMCs.

Recovery meant two consecutive negative NP/OP PCR tests, professional clearance, or resolved symptoms. CDR3 length: 15 amino acids. V was pared by 1 base and J by 6 bases, with 15 bases between. Germline loops: CDR1 LGHNT, CDR2 FRNRAP. TCRdb's copy holds only in-frame clones and misses some; the assay was immunoSEQ multiplex PCR. Among approximately 130,000 clones, roughly 80% were seen once, and the ten largest hold 15% to 20%. The TCR originated in a young man who had recovered from COVID-19. The chain has TRBV12-5 and TRBJ1-2; possible D gene TRBD1, 5 bases. Sequenced: PBMCs or T cells enriched from blood (not recorded which). The CDR3 sequence is CASGLGARELDGYTF. The CDR3 DNA follows: TGTGCTAGTGGTTTGGGAGCCAGGGAACTTGATGGCTACACCTTC.